This T cell receptor (beta chain) was observed in a study of cytomegalovirus exposure and HLA in healthy donors. Study results and limitations: Compared with the approximately 680-donor mean, an Asian-associated ancestry cluster reportedly had fewer N-insertions, according to a later analysis. Most TCR sequences were seen very rarely across donors, but some public TCRs occurred in many. At a 0.05 false discovery rate, a later analysis found some 18,000 TCR beta sequences to be associated with HLA alleles. Later, an analysis found that common viral pathogens appeared to be linked with several of the most significant clusters.

PCR employed 60 Vbeta and 13 Jbeta primers. Libraries were prepared by immunoSEQ multiplex PCR; TCRdb keeps only in-frame clonotypes and omits some of them. The listing contains around 100,000 clones. As to this clone: The antigen remains unidentified.

J gave up 6 bases and V 4 bases, and 11 bases lay outside the gene matches. The germline CDR1 and CDR2 sequences are MGHRA and YSYEKL. This CDR3 contains 15 residues. J is TRBJ1-2 and V is TRBV4-1; 7 positions agree with TRBD1. This TCR was recovered from a woman aged 25 to 39 in good health and CMV-seronegative. The sample was PBMCs. CDR3 nucleotide sequence: TGCGCCAGCAGCCCCCGAACGACAGGGATCGATGGCTACACCTTC. Its protein product is CASSPRTTGIDGYTF.